Shown below are 31 T cell receptor beta chains from a single sample sequenced in a study of T cell responses to AZD1222 COVID-19 vaccine. Profiled with immunoSEQ multiplex PCR; TCRdb holds only in-frame clones, not every one. The repertoire holds 130,000 to 150,000 clones, about 81% seen once, with over 4% in the top ten. The sample here was peripheral blood, taken on day 0 of MenACWY control vaccination. The receptor source for this set is an adult in good health.

This clone was seen a handful of times. V usage is TRBV7-9 and J usage is TRBJ2-1; D is uncertain. The CDR3 extends over 14 amino acids. V shed 4 bases and J shed 1 base, with 8 bases lying between them. Germline V CDR1 and CDR2: SEHNR, FQNEAQ (reference sequence). CDR3 loop: CASSSFESYNEQFF. The CDR3 bases are TGTGCCAGCAGCTCCTTTGAATCCTACAATGAGCAGTTCTTC.

Concerning this clone: Compared with germline, one end of the junction differs, possibly owing to a read error. V and J are TRBV4-1 and TRBJ1-1; no reliable D call. The germline V gene encodes CDR1 MGHRA and CDR2 YSYEKL. The CDR3 has 16 amino acids. Here the CDR3 reads CASTQGGSRLSTEAFF. In DNA form, the CDR3 reads TGCGCCAGCACCCAAGGCGGTAGCAGGTTAAGCACTGAAGCTTTCTTT.

The gene calls are TRBV28 and TRBJ1-1, with D unclear. V shed 7 bases and J shed 3 bases, with 6 bases lying between them. Germline V gives CDR1 MDHEN, CDR2 SYDVKM. The CDR3 spans 11 residues. The CDR3 nucleotides read TGTGCCAGCACCCTTCACACTGAAGCTTTCTTT. This gives the protein CASTLHTEAFF.

The chain couples TRBV29-1 to TRBJ1-4, with D perhaps matching TRBD1 (5 bases). The V end lost 0 bases, the J end lost 11 bases, and 7 bases lay between the germline ends. Germline V gene lookup returns CDR1 SQVTM and CDR2 ANQGSEA. The length of the CDR3 is 11 residues. The CDR3 region has the DNA TGCAGCGTTGAAGACGGGGCCAAACTGTTTTTT. Residues: CSVEDGAKLFF.

The chain is built from TRBV11-1 and TRBJ1-4; D unclear. The CDR3 is 14 residues long. CDR1 is SGHAT, CDR2 FQDESV, per germline (reference sequence). Trimming shortened V by 5 bases and J by 8 bases, and 15 bases separated the two germline ends. This CDR3 is CASSDKTSVEKLFF. The CDR3 nucleotides read TGTGCCAGCAGCGATAAGACCTCGGTCGAAAAACTGTTTTTT.

This chain links TRBV27 with TRBJ1-5; 7 nucleotides align to TRBD1. Trimming cost V 2 bases and J 6 bases; bases outside gene matches: 4. The CDR3 loop spans 14 amino acids. Germline CDR1 MNHEY, CDR2 SMNVEV (reference sequence). CDR3 bases: TGTGCCAGCAGTTTACAGGGGGGAGGTCAGCCCCAGCATTTT. It yields the protein CASSLQGGGQPQHF.

V gene TRBV19 combines with J gene TRBJ1-6, with D maybe TRBD1 (6 bases). The CDR3 consists of 14 residues. Germline loops: CDR1 LNHDA, CDR2 SQIVND (reference sequence). V was shortened by 6 bases and J by 9 bases, with 15 bases between the two germline ends. This chain's CDR3 is CASRRDMGPSPLHF. In DNA, the CDR3 is TGTGCCAGTAGGAGGGACATGGGGCCTTCACCCCTCCACTTT.

J is TRBJ2-1 and V is TRBV6-6, with D tentatively TRBD1 (5 bases). Germline assignment: CDR1 MNHNY and CDR2 SVGAGI (reference sequence). The V gene lost 0 bases and the J gene lost 5 bases, with 14 bases spanning the gap. This CDR3 region has 16 residues. CDR3 DNA sequence: TGTGCCAGCAGTTACTCCCCGGACCCCAGGGACAATGAGCAGTTCTTC. This sequence encodes CASSYSPDPRDNEQFF.

DNA for the CDR3: TGTGCCAGTAGTATTCGGACAGGAACTAATGAAAAACTGTTTTTT. It specifies CASSIRTGTNEKLFF. The V gene is TRBV19, the J gene TRBJ1-4; 7 bases align to TRBD1. CDR1 is LNHDA and CDR2 is SQIVND in the germline V gene (reference sequence). V trimming: 3 bases; J trimming: 1 base; junction bases outside the gene matches: 2. The length of the CDR3 is 15 residues.

The rearrangement uses TRBV28 and TRBJ1-5; tentatively, D is TRBD1 (5 bases). Germline V gene lookup returns CDR1 MDHEN and CDR2 SYDVKM. The V gene lost 7 bases and the J gene lost 7 bases, with 20 bases spanning the gap. The CDR3 totals 15 residues. The CDR3 here is CASTRSPTGGQPQHF. CDR3 DNA: TGTGCCAGCACCCGAAGTCCAACAGGTGGGCAGCCCCAGCATTTT.

The chain recombines TRBV25-1 with TRBJ2-2; TRBD1 aligns across 9 bases. The germline gives CDR1 MGHDK, CDR2 SYGVNS. CDR3 length: 13 amino acids. The ends lost 10 bases at V and 5 bases at J; junction bases unmatched: 5. CDR3 protein: CANRGQGTGELFF. CDR3 sequence (DNA): TGTGCCAATAGGGGACAGGGAACCGGGGAGCTGTTTTTT.

This chain links TRBV19 with TRBJ2-1; TRBD2 might be the D (6 bases). V lost 5 bases to trimming and J lost 10 bases, with 15 bases between them. This CDR3 contains 13 residues. From germline, CDR1 is LNHDA and CDR2 SQIVND (reference sequence). The CDR3 here is CASSGETRNEQFF. The CDR3 DNA follows: TGTGCCAGTAGTGGGGAGACTAGGAACGAGCAGTTCTTC.

This chain joins TRBV7-9 and TRBJ1-2; TRBD1 aligns across 12 bases. Trimming cost V 5 bases and J 8 bases; bases outside gene matches: 12. CDR1 SEHNR and CDR2 FQNEAQ come from the germline V gene (reference sequence). The length of the CDR3 is 16 residues. The CDR3 loop reads CASSKDPGQGASGYTF. CDR3 bases: TGTGCCAGCAGCAAAGACCCGGGACAGGGGGCGAGCGGCTACACCTTC.

This chain links TRBV18 with TRBJ1-1; possible D gene TRBD1, 6 bases. V was trimmed by 3 bases and J by 0 bases, leaving 11 bases between them. Germline CDR1 KGHSH, CDR2 LQKENI. The CDR3 loop spans 15 amino acids. The CDR3 loop is CASSPGTQMNTEAFF. The CDR3 DNA sequence: TGTGCCAGCTCACCTGGGACACAGATGAACACTGAAGCTTTCTTT.

The V gene is TRBV9, the J gene TRBJ1-5; 7 nucleotides align to TRBD1. The germline V gene encodes CDR1 SGDLS and CDR2 YYNGEE. CDR3 size: 15 residues. The V segment lost 2 bases and the J segment 6 bases; nucleotides outside the gene matches: 8. The CDR3 region is CASSVTGESVQPQHF. The CDR3 region has the DNA TGTGCCAGCAGCGTTACAGGGGAATCGGTTCAGCCCCAGCATTTT.

The V and J genes are TRBV7-9 and TRBJ2-1, with D perhaps TRBD1 (5 bases). CDR1 and CDR2 from the germline V gene are SEHNR and FQNEAQ (reference sequence). Trimming pared 5 bases from V and 4 bases from J, leaving 15 bases between. This CDR3 comprises 15 residues. The CDR3 spells CASSIGTGLYNEQFF. CDR3 bases: TGTGCCAGCAGCATAGGAACAGGTTTATACAATGAGCAGTTCTTC.

This clone was counted between two and nine times. This chain joins TRBV5-6 and TRBJ2-7, with unresolved D. The CDR3 extends over 13 amino acids. The V end lost 4 bases, the J end lost 0 bases, and 8 bases lay between the germline ends. Germline V gives CDR1 SGHDT, CDR2 YYEEEE. The CDR3: CASSLDTSYEQYV. In nucleotides, the CDR3 is TGTGCCAGCAGCCTTGACACCTCCTACGAGCAGTACGTC.

This chain connects TRBV11-2 to TRBJ2-2; TRBD1 agrees at 7 bases. The CDR3 covers 17 residues. Germline CDR1 reads SGHAT; CDR2 reads FQNNGV. V trimming: 2 bases; J trimming: 0 bases; junction bases outside the gene matches: 6. The CDR3 nucleotides are TGTGCCAGCAGCTTATATCGGGGACAGCCGAACACCGGGGAGCTGTTTTTT. Protein: CASSLYRGQPNTGELFF.

The genes are TRBV5-1 and TRBJ1-1; 9 bases fit TRBD1. Germline loops: CDR1 SGHRS, CDR2 YFSETQ. V dropped 4 bases and J dropped 4; count of bases not matched to a gene: 8. The CDR3 loop spans 15 amino acids. The CDR3 here is CASSIQGASFTEAFF. CDR3 bases: TGCGCCAGCAGCATACAGGGGGCATCGTTCACTGAAGCTTTCTTT.

This chain links TRBV5-6 with TRBJ1-4, with D uncertain. The CDR3 is 15 amino acids. Germline V gene lookup returns CDR1 SGHDT and CDR2 YYEEEE. V lost 6 bases to trimming and J lost 2 bases, with 14 bases between them. The CDR3 here is CASIHSAITNEKLFF. For the CDR3, the DNA is TGTGCCAGCATCCACTCGGCGATTACTAATGAAAAACTGTTTTTT.

This rearrangement joins TRBV10-2 to TRBJ1-1, with D maybe TRBD1 (6 bases). The CDR3 consists of 15 residues. Germline CDR1 reads WSHSY; CDR2 reads SAAADI. V lost 10 bases and J lost 0, with 18 bases in between. DNA of the CDR3: TGCGCCATCTCATCCGGGACAACTATGAACACTGAAGCTTTCTTT. Amino acid sequence: CAISSGTTMNTEAFF.

The chain links TRBV7-8 to TRBJ1-2; TRBD1 matches 11 bases. CDR3 size: 14 residues. After removal of 5 bases from V and 5 bases from J, the junction contained 4 bases not matched to a gene. Germline CDR1 is SGHVS and CDR2 is FQNEAQ. CDR3 sequence: CASSRDRGFYGYTF. The CDR3 nucleotides are TGTGCCAGCAGCCGGGACAGGGGGTTTTATGGCTACACCTTC.

CDR3 region: CASHNLLQGEYGYTF. In DNA form, the CDR3 reads TGTGCCAGCCACAACCTCTTGCAGGGGGAATATGGCTACACCTTC. This chain joins TRBV5-6 and TRBJ1-2, with 7 nucleotides matching TRBD1. The CDR3 is 15 amino acids. CDR1 and CDR2 from the germline V gene are SGHDT and YYEEEE. The trim removed 7 bases at V and 5 bases at J, leaving 14 bases unmatched.

This chain links TRBV25-1 with TRBJ1-6, with D unclear. V shed 8 bases and J shed 5 bases, with 10 bases lying between them. Germline V gives CDR1 MGHDK, CDR2 SYGVNS. The CDR3 is 13 amino acids. Written as DNA, the CDR3 is TGTGCCAGCGCGGGCCTTCATAATTCACCCCTCCACTTT. Encoded protein: CASAGLHNSPLHF.

In its sample, this clone was seen once. This chain connects TRBV2 to TRBJ2-1; the match to TRBD1 covers 9 bases. This CDR3 has 14 amino acids. The V and J ends lost 7 bases and 6 bases, in that order; junction bases with no gene match: 7. Germline CDR1 is SNHLY and CDR2 is FYNNEI. In DNA, the CDR3 is TGTGCCAGCATGCTCGACAGGGGGATCAATGAGCAGTTCTTC. Translation: CASMLDRGINEQFF.

The V call is TRBV7-2, the J call TRBJ1-2; maybe TRBD1 (5 bases). Germline values: CDR1 SGHTA, CDR2 FQGNSA. The CDR3 spans 13 residues. Trimming left V 5 bases short and J 6 bases short, with 13 bases between. CDR3 protein: CASSTLRGDGYTF. The CDR3 DNA follows: TGTGCCAGCAGCACCCTGCGGGGGGATGGCTACACCTTC. Complete variable domain (other parts from reference TRBV7-2 and TRBJ1-2): GAGVSQSPSNKVTEKGKDVELRCDPISGHTALYWYRQSLGQGLEFLIYFQGNSAPDKSGLPSDRFSAERTGGSVSTLTIQRTQQEDSAVYLCASSTLRGDGYTFGSGTRLTVV.

DNA of the CDR3: TGTGCCAGCATCCGACGGGGGGGGCCCGACACCGGGGAGCTGTTTTTT. Protein sequence: CASIRRGGPDTGELFF. This rearrangement joins TRBV5-8 to TRBJ2-2, with TRBD2 matching over 8 bases. Trimming removed 6 bases from V and 3 bases from J; junction bases left unmatched: 10. From germline, CDR1 is SGHTS and CDR2 YDEGEE. The CDR3 length is 16 residues.

V usage is TRBV3-1 (or the pseudogene TRBV3-2) and J usage is TRBJ2-7, with 7 bases fitting TRBD1. The ends lost 1 base at V and 9 bases at J; junction bases unmatched: 6. The CDR3 length is 13 residues. Germline loops: CDR1 LGHDT, CDR2 YNNKEL (reference sequence). For the CDR3, the DNA is TGTGCCAGCAGCCAAGTGGCCGACAGGGTGCAGTACTTC. Amino acids: CASSQVADRVQYF.

CDR3 sequence: CASTFKETQYF. As DNA, the CDR3 is TGTGCCTCCACATTCAAAGAGACCCAGTACTTC. The genes are TRBV2 and TRBJ2-5; D call uncertain. CDR1 and CDR2 from the germline V gene are SNHLY and FYNNEI. This CDR3 has 11 amino acids. V shed 11 bases and J shed 3 bases, with 10 bases lying between them. The complete variable domain, with remaining parts taken from reference TRBV2 and TRBJ2-5, reads EPEVTQTPSHQVTQMGQEVILRCVPISNHLYFYWYRQILGQKVEFLVSFYNNEISEKSEIFDDQFSVERPDGSNFTLKIRSTKLEDSAMYFCASTFKETQYFGPGTRLLVL.

The chain has TRBV21-1 and TRBJ1-2. TRBV21-1 is a documented pseudogene. The CDR3 has 15 amino acids. The CDR3 spells CASSKAQRRAGGYTF. The DNA for the CDR3 is TGTGCCAGCAGCAAAGCGCAAAGAAGGGCCGGGGGCTACACCTTC.

The J gene is TRBJ2-3, the V gene TRBV29-1, with a weak D call TRBD2 (7 bases). Germline V gene lookup returns CDR1 SQVTM and CDR2 ANQGSEA. Trimming cost V 4 bases and J 4 bases, with 21 bases left between them. This CDR3 spans 16 amino acids. In DNA form, the CDR3 reads TGCAGCGTTGTGTCTAGGGGGGGAAGAGGGTCAGATACGCAGTATTTT. Amino acid sequence: CSVVSRGGRGSDTQYF.